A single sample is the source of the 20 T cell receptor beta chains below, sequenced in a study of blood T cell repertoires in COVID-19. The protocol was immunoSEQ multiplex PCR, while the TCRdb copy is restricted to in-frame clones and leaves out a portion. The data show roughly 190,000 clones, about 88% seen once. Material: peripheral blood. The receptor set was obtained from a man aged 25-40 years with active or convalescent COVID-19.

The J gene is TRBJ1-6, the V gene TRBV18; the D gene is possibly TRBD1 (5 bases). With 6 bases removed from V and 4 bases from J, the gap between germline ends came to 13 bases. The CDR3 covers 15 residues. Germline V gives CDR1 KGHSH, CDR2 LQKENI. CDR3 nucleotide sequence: TGTGCCAGCTCGACCGGGACTCCGTATAATTCACCCCTCCACTTT. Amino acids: CASSTGTPYNSPLHF.

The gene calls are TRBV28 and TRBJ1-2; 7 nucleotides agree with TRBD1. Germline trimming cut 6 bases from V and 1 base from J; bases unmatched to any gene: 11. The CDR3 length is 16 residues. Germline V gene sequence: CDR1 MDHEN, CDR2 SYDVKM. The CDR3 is CASSYDREEFNYGYTF. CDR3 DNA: TGTGCCAGCAGCTATGACAGGGAGGAGTTTAACTATGGCTACACCTTC.

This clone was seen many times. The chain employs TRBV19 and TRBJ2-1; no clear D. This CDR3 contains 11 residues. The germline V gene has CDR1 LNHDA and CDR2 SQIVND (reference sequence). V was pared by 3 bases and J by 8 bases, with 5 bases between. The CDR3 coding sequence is TGTGCCAGTAGTATTCTGTATGAGCAGTTCTTC. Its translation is CASSILYEQFF.

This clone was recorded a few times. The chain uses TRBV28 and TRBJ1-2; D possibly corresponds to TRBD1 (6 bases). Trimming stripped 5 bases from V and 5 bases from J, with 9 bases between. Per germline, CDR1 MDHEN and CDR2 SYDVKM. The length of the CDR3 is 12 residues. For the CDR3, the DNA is TGTGCCAGCAGTCCCGGACAGTATGGCTACACCTTC. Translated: CASSPGQYGYTF.

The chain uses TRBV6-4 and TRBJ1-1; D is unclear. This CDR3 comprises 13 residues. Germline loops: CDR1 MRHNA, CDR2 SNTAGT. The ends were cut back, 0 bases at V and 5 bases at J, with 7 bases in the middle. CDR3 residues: CASSDSSRTEAFF. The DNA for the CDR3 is TGTGCCAGCAGTGACTCGTCGCGGACTGAAGCTTTCTTT.

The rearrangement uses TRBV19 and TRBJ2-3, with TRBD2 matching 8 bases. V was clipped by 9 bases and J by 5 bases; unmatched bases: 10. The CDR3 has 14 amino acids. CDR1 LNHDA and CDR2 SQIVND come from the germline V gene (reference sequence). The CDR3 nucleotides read TGTGCCAGCAAACATCCGGCGGGAGGAGATACGCAGTATTTT. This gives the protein CASKHPAGGDTQYF.

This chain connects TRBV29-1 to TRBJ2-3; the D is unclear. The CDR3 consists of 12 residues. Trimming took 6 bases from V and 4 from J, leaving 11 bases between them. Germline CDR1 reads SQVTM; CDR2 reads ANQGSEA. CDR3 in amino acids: CSVDFLADTQYF. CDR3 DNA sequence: TGCAGCGTAGACTTCCTGGCAGATACGCAGTATTTT.

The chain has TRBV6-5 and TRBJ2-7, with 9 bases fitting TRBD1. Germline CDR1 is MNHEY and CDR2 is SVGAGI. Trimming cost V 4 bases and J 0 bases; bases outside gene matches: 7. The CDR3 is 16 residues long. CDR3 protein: CASSSLTGGASYEQYF. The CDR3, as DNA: TGTGCCAGCAGTTCCCTAACAGGGGGCGCCTCCTACGAGCAGTACTTC.

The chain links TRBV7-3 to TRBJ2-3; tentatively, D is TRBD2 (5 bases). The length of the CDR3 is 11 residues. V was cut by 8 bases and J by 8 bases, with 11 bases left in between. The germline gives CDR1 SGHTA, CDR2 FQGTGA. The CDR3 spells CASGIGGTQYF. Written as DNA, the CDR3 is TGTGCCAGCGGCATAGGAGGTACGCAGTATTTT. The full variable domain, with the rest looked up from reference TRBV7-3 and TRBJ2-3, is GAGVSQTPSNKVTEKGKYVELRCDPISGHTALYWYRQSLGQGPEFLIYFQGTGAADDSGLPNDRFFAVRPEGSVSTLKIQRTERGDSAVYLCASGIGGTQYFGPGTRLTVL.

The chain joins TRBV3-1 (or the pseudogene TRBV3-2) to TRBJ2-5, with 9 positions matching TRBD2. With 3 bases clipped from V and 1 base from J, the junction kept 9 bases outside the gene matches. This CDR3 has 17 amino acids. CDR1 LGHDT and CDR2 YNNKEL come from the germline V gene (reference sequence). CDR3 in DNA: TGTGCCAGCAGCCACCAAGGGCGGGGGGGACCCCAAGAGACCCAGTACTTC. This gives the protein CASSHQGRGGPQETQYF.

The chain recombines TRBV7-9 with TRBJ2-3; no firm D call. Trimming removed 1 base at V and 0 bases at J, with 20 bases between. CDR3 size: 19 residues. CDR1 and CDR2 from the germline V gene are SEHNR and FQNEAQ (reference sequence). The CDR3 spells CASSLEWSEEARSTDTQYF. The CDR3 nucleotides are TGTGCCAGCAGCTTAGAGTGGTCAGAAGAGGCCCGGAGCACAGATACGCAGTATTTT.

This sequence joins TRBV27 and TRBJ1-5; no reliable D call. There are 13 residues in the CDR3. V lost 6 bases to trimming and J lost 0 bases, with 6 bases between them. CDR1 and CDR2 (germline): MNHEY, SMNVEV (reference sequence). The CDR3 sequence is CASRSYSNQPQHF. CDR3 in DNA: TGTGCCAGCAGATCGTATAGCAATCAGCCCCAGCATTTT.

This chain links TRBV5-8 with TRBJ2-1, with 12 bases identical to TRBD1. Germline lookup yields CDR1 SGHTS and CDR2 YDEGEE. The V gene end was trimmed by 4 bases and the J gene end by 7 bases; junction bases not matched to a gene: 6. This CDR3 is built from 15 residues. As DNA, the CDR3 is TGTGCCAGCAGCCCGGGACAGGGGGCGCGGAATGAGCAGTTCTTC. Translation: CASSPGQGARNEQFF.

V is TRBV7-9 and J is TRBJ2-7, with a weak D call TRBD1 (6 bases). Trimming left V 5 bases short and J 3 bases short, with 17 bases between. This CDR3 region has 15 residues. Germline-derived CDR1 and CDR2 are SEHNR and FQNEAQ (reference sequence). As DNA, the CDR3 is TGTGCCAGCAGCGCCGGACAGAAAAGTCACTACGAGCAGTACGTC. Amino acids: CASSAGQKSHYEQYV.

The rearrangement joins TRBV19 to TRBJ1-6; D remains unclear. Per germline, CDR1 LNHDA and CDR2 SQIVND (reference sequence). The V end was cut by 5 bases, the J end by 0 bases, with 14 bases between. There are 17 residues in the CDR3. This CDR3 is CASSPALYSSYNSPLHF. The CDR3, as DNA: TGTGCCAGTAGTCCGGCCCTGTACAGCTCCTATAATTCACCCCTCCACTTT. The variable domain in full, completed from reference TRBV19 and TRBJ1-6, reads DGGITQSPKYLFRKEGQNVTLSCEQNLNHDAMYWYRQDPGQGLRLIYYSQIVNDFQKGDIAEGYSVSREKKESFPLTVTSAQKNPTAFYLCASSPALYSSYNSPLHFGNGTRLTVT.

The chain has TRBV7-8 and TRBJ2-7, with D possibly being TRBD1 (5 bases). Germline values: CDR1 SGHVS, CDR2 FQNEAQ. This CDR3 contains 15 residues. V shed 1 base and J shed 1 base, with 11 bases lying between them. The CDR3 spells CASSLVRQGSYEQYF. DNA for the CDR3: TGTGCCAGCAGCTTAGTCCGCCAGGGTTCCTACGAGCAGTACTTC.

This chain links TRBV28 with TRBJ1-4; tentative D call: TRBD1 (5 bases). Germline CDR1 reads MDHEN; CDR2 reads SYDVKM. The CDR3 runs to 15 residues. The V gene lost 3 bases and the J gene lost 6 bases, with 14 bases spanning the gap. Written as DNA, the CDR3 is TGTGCCAGCAGTTTTCCCGGGGGGAGGGATGAAAAACTGTTTTTT. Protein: CASSFPGGRDEKLFF.

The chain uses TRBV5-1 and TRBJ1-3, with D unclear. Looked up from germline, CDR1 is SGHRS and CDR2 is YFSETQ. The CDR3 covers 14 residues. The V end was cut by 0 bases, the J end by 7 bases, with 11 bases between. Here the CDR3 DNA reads TGCGCCAGCAGCTTGGTGCCGGTCGGGAACACCATATATTTT. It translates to CASSLVPVGNTIYF.

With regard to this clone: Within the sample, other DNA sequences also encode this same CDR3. Here the CDR3 DNA reads TGTGCCAGCAGCCCCCAGGGGGCTCCCTCCTACGAGCAGTACTTC. Its translation is CASSPQGAPSYEQYF. This chain links TRBV7-9 with TRBJ2-7, with TRBD1 identical over 8 bases. This CDR3 spans 15 amino acids. V lost 5 bases and J lost 0; bases outside the gene matches: 6. CDR1 SEHNR and CDR2 FQNEAQ come from the germline V gene (reference sequence). The entire variable domain, with the rest obtained from reference TRBV7-9 and TRBJ2-7, is as follows: DTGVSQNPRHKITKRGQNVTFRCDPISEHNRLYWYRQTLGQGPEFLTYFQNEAQLEKSRLLSDRFSAERPKGSFSTLEIQRTEQGDSAMYLCASSPQGAPSYEQYFGPGTRLTVT.

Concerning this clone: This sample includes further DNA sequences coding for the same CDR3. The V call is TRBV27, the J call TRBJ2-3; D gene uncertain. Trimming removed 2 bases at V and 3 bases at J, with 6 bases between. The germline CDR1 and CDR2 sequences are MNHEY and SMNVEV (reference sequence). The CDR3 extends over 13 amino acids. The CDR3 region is CASSLPGTDTQYF. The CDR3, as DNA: TGTGCCAGCAGTTTACCCGGGACAGATACGCAGTATTTT.